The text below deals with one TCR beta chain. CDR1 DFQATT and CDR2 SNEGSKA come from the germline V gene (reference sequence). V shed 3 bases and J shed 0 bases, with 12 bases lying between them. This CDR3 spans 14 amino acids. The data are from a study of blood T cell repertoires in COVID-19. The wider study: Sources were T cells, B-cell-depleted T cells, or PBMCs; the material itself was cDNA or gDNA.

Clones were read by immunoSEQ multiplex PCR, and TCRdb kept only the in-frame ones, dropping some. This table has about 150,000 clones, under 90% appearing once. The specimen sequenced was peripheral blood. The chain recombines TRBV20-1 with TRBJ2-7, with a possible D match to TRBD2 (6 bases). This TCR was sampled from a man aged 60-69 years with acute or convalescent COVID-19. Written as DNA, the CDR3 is TGCAGTGCTAGTCCCGGACTACCCTCCTACGAGCAGTACTTC. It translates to CSASPGLPSYEQYF.